These 24 T cell receptor beta chains were all obtained from the same sample, sequenced in a study of T cell responses to AZD1222 COVID-19 vaccine listed by TCRdb under 2021. To prepare the library, the immunoSEQ multiplex PCR assay was applied. Drawn from immuneACCESS, this table holds only the in-frame rearrangements with V and J called that TCRdb kept. Clones are partly lost; checked studies trace under half to an unresolved V gene and leave the rest unexplained. The table for this sample lists 95,000 to 150,000 clones; 75% to 90% of them were counted only once. The ten largest clones take up more than 2.5% of the sample. In light of the paper, this sample's time point label describes: baseline before first vaccination. This specimen consisted of peripheral blood, obtained on day 0 of AZD1222 vaccination. The receptors shown here come from an adult in good health.

V usage is TRBV4-1 and J usage is TRBJ2-5, with D unresolved. V was cut by 4 bases and J by 5 bases, with 8 bases left in between. The CDR3 contains 12 residues. CDR1 is MGHRA, CDR2 YSYEKL, per germline. The CDR3 DNA sequence: TGCGCCAGCAGCCCGAACCTGGAGACCCAGTACTTC. Amino acid sequence: CASSPNLETQYF.

The V and J genes are TRBV19 and TRBJ1-2; no definite D call. Per the germline V gene, CDR1 is LNHDA and CDR2 is SQIVND (reference sequence). The CDR3 totals 14 residues. V lost 3 bases and J 8 bases, leaving 16 bases between the germline ends. CDR3 sequence (DNA): TGTGCCAGTAGTATGTCTATGGACCGATTAGGCTACACCTTC. Amino acid sequence: CASSMSMDRLGYTF.

Concerning this clone itself: Different DNA sequences within this sample yield the same CDR3. The CDR3 region is CASSFGPSYEQYF. In nucleotides, the CDR3 is TGTGCCAGCAGTTTTGGGCCTTCCTACGAGCAGTACTTC. This chain uses TRBV28 with TRBJ2-7; no clear D. With 3 bases removed from V and 1 base from J, the gap between germline ends came to 7 bases. The CDR3 runs to 13 residues. Germline V gene data show CDR1 as MDHEN and CDR2 as SYDVKM. Filled out from reference TRBV28 and TRBJ2-7, the complete variable domain reads DVKVTQSSRYLVKRTGEKVFLECVQDMDHENMFWYRQDPGLGLRLIYFSYDVKMKEKGDIPEGYSVSREKKERFSLILESASTNQTSMYLCASSFGPSYEQYFGPGTRLTVT.

V usage is TRBV7-2 and J usage is TRBJ2-5; D gene unclear. From germline, CDR1 is SGHTA and CDR2 FQGNSA. V was shortened by 2 bases and J by 2 bases, with 12 bases between the two germline ends. This CDR3 has 15 residues. CDR3 DNA sequence: TGTGCCAGCAGCTTAAGCTATCCGGCGCAAGAGACCCAGTACTTC. Protein sequence: CASSLSYPAQETQYF.

V and J are TRBV5-4 and TRBJ2-6; 9 bases map to TRBD1. V was clipped by 6 bases and J by 1 base; unmatched bases: 8. The CDR3 is 17 amino acids. Germline V gene lookup returns CDR1 SGHNT and CDR2 YYREEE (reference sequence). CDR3 region: CASNTRQGVSGANVLTF. DNA for the CDR3: TGTGCCAGCAACACAAGACAGGGGGTGTCTGGGGCCAACGTCCTGACTTTC.

CDR3 sequence reads: CASRPSGGPQETQYF. CDR3 coding DNA: TGTGCCAGCAGGCCTAGCGGGGGGCCACAAGAGACCCAGTACTTC. The V and J genes are TRBV3-1 (or the pseudogene TRBV3-2) and TRBJ2-5, with 11 nucleotides matching TRBD2. The CDR3 extends over 15 amino acids. Germline V CDR1 and CDR2: LGHDT, YNNKEL (reference sequence). V lost 6 bases to trimming and J lost 2 bases; unmatched junction nucleotides: 5.

The gene calls are TRBV30 and TRBJ1-5; D may be TRBD1 (5 bases). V was pared by 3 bases and J by 6 bases, with 15 bases between. Germline loops: CDR1 GTSNPN, CDR2 SVGIG (reference sequence). The CDR3 totals 14 residues. The CDR3 protein is CAWRASGGGQPQHF. In nucleotides, the CDR3 is TGTGCCTGGAGAGCCTCGGGTGGGGGTCAGCCCCAGCATTTT.

The CDR3: CASSLGRIHDEQYF. The CDR3 nucleotides read TGTGCCAGCAGCTTGGGGCGCATTCATGACGAGCAGTACTTC. This chain uses TRBV5-5 with TRBJ2-7; no clear D. Trimming shortened V by 0 bases and J by 5 bases, and 12 bases separated the two germline ends. The CDR3 is 14 residues long. Germline loops: CDR1 SGHKS, CDR2 YYEKEE (reference sequence).

This clone was seen a handful of times. The rearrangement links TRBV6-5 to TRBJ2-1, with D uncertain. The CDR3 sequence is 11 residues long. Per germline, CDR1 MNHEY and CDR2 SVGAGI. The V and J ends lost 6 bases and 10 bases respectively, with 10 bases between them. The CDR3 bases are TGTGCCAGCAGGGAGTTCGGGGAGCAGTTCTTC. It is translated as CASREFGEQFF.

The table lists this clone with a few counts. The V call is TRBV4-2, the J call TRBJ2-1; 13 positions agree with TRBD2. Per germline, CDR1 LGHNA and CDR2 YNFKEQ. V was pared by 4 bases and J by 5 bases, with 5 bases of the junction left unmatched. This CDR3 is built from 16 residues. Here the CDR3 reads CASSPGLAGVNNEQFF. The CDR3 DNA reads as TGTGCCAGCAGCCCCGGACTAGCGGGAGTAAACAATGAGCAGTTCTTC.

The chain recombines TRBV4-3 with TRBJ1-6; D unresolved. The ends were cut back, 0 bases at V and 4 bases at J, with 7 bases in the middle. The CDR3 has 15 amino acids. Germline V gene lookup returns CDR1 LGHNA and CDR2 YSLEER. The CDR3 DNA reads as TGCGCCAGCAGCCAAGATCTGGGGTATAATTCACCCCTCCACTTT. Amino acids: CASSQDLGYNSPLHF.

This clone was detected once. V is TRBV14 and J is TRBJ1-4, with 7 nucleotides matching TRBD1. The CDR3 totals 16 residues. The germline V gene has CDR1 SGHDN and CDR2 FVKESK. V was clipped by 1 base and J by 8 bases; unmatched bases: 10. The CDR3 DNA reads TGTGCCAGCAGCCAAGGAGGGGGCTCTACAGGGGAAAAACTGTTTTTT. Its translation: CASSQGGGSTGEKLFF. Supplemented by reference TRBV14 and TRBJ1-4, the full variable domain reads EAGVTQFPSHSVIEKGQTVTLRCDPISGHDNLYWYRRVMGKEIKFLLHFVKESKQDESGMPNNRFLAERTGGTYSTLKVQPAELEDSGVYFCASSQGGGSTGEKLFFGSGTQLSVL.

The rearrangement uses TRBV28 and TRBJ2-7; D not resolved. Germline CDR1 reads MDHEN; CDR2 reads SYDVKM. V dropped 7 bases and J dropped 3 bases, with 4 bases sitting between them. This CDR3 spans 10 amino acids. CDR3 nucleotide sequence: TGTGCCAGCACCCTCTACGAGCAGTACTTC. Translating gives CASTLYEQYF.

V is TRBV27 and J is TRBJ2-1; 7 bases agree with TRBD1. The germline V gene has CDR1 MNHEY and CDR2 SMNVEV (reference sequence). The J segment lost 7 bases and the V segment lost 3 bases, leaving 12 bases of the junction unmatched. CDR3 length: 16 residues. CDR3 in amino acids: CASSLADRVSRNEQFF. The CDR3 DNA sequence: TGTGCCAGCAGTTTGGCCGACAGGGTCTCAAGGAATGAGCAGTTCTTC.

The chain recombines TRBV14 with TRBJ2-3; no reliable D call. CDR1 and CDR2 from the germline V gene are SGHDN and FVKESK. Trimming took off 4 bases at V and 1 base at J, with 15 bases between the two ends. The CDR3 consists of 16 residues. DNA for the CDR3: TGTGCCAGCAGCCCCCGGGTCGGATTGGGCACAGATACGCAGTATTTT. It specifies CASSPRVGLGTDTQYF.

This chain links TRBV7-3 with TRBJ2-1; 11 bases match TRBD2. Germline assignment: CDR1 SGHTA and CDR2 FQGTGA. This CDR3 spans 15 amino acids. After removal of 4 bases from V and 9 bases from J, the junction contained 8 bases not matched to a gene. The CDR3, as DNA: TGTGCCAGCAGCTCCACTAGCGGGAGTGTTCCTGAGCAGTTCTTC. Translated, it gives CASSSTSGSVPEQFF. Supplemented by reference TRBV7-3 and TRBJ2-1, the full variable domain reads GAGVSQTPSNKVTEKGKYVELRCDPISGHTALYWYRQSLGQGPEFLIYFQGTGAADDSGLPNDRFFAVRPEGSVSTLKIQRTERGDSAVYLCASSSTSGSVPEQFFGPGTRLTVL.

The CDR3 protein is CASSLVTGERDEQYF. DNA of the CDR3: TGTGCCAGCAGCTTAGTCACGGGAGAGAGGGACGAGCAGTACTTC. This chain uses TRBV7-9 with TRBJ2-7; a weak D match, TRBD2 (6 bases). Trimming pared 1 base from V and 5 bases from J, leaving 15 bases between. The germline V gene encodes CDR1 SEHNR and CDR2 FQNEAQ (reference sequence). The CDR3 runs to 15 residues.

V usage is TRBV28 and J usage is TRBJ1-2; D is possibly TRBD1 (5 bases). The CDR3 contains 16 residues. Trimming pared 5 bases from V and 4 bases from J, leaving 20 bases between. Germline CDR1 and CDR2: MDHEN and SYDVKM. The DNA for the CDR3 is TGTGCCAGCAGTAGCGCCCGGGCCGGGGCCTTCTATGGCTACACCTTC. This gives the protein CASSSARAGAFYGYTF.

The chain employs TRBV6-5 and TRBJ2-2; possible D gene TRBD1, 6 bases. The length of the CDR3 is 14 residues. Germline loops: CDR1 MNHEY, CDR2 SVGAGI. V gave up 8 bases and J gave up 2 bases, with 12 bases separating them. Written as DNA, the CDR3 is TGTGCCAGCGCGACAGGAGTAAACACCGGGGAGCTGTTTTTT. Translated: CASATGVNTGELFF.

The chain combines TRBV28 with TRBJ2-2, with TRBD1 as a possible D gene (5 bases). The CDR3 length is 16 residues. The V gene lost 6 bases and the J gene lost 5 bases, with 19 bases spanning the gap. The germline V gene has CDR1 MDHEN and CDR2 SYDVKM. CDR3 sequence reads: CASRLGVHLGTGELFF. CDR3 nucleotide sequence: TGTGCCAGCAGATTAGGGGTACACCTGGGGACCGGGGAGCTGTTTTTT.

The rearrangement links TRBV7-9 to TRBJ1-5; D remains unclear. Trimming pared 1 base from V and 0 bases from J, leaving 7 bases between. Germline V gene lookup returns CDR1 SEHNR and CDR2 FQNEAQ (reference sequence). The CDR3 spans 15 residues. CDR3 coding DNA: TGTGCCAGCAGCTTAGGTCGGAATAGCAATCAGCCCCAGCATTTT. Translation gives CASSLGRNSNQPQHF. Using reference TRBV7-9 and TRBJ1-5 for the parts outside the CDR3, the full variable domain is DTGVSQNPRHKITKRGQNVTFRCDPISEHNRLYWYRQTLGQGPEFLTYFQNEAQLEKSRLLSDRFSAERPKGSFSTLEIQRTEQGDSAMYLCASSLGRNSNQPQHFGDGTRLSIL.

This sequence joins TRBV4-3 and TRBJ2-2; D gene uncertain. CDR1 is LGHNA and CDR2 is YSLEER in the germline V gene. The CDR3 runs to 15 residues. Trimming removed 4 bases from V and 0 bases from J, with 9 bases in between. CDR3: CASSPTVPNTGELFF. DNA of the CDR3: TGCGCCAGCAGCCCCACAGTTCCGAACACCGGGGAGCTGTTTTTT.

The chain has TRBV5-6 and TRBJ2-7; D is ambiguous. The CDR3 is 13 amino acids. The germline V gene encodes CDR1 SGHDT and CDR2 YYEEEE. V was cut by 0 bases and J by 1 base, with 5 bases left in between. The CDR3 is CASSLVQSYEQYF. The CDR3 DNA reads as TGTGCCAGCAGCTTGGTGCAGTCCTACGAGCAGTACTTC.

The V call is TRBV4-1, the J call TRBJ2-7; 9 bases line up with TRBD2. Germline CDR1 and CDR2: MGHRA and YSYEKL. The CDR3 is 15 amino acids. J gave up 2 bases and V 0 bases, and 2 bases lay outside the gene matches. The CDR3 here is CASSQEPSGTYEQYF. The CDR3 nucleotides are TGCGCCAGCAGCCAAGAGCCTAGCGGGACCTACGAGCAGTACTTC.